This T cell receptor (beta chain) is drawn from a study of cytomegalovirus exposure and HLA in healthy donors. CDR1 and CDR2 (germline): LNHDA, SQIVND (reference sequence). The V segment lost 10 bases and the J segment 1 base; nucleotides outside the gene matches: 11. This CDR3 has 15 residues. The study's findings and limits: In a later analysis, donors in an Asian-associated ancestry cluster reportedly had fewer N-insertions in productive TCRs than the cohort mean. Sequencing depth across donors, presence/absence analyses assumed, was roughly uniform. Within an earlier analysis, most TCR beta V segments proved productive either about 90% or about 30% of the time. TRBV6-2, TRBV6-3 and some other V segments were excluded as indistinguishable.

In regard to this clone: Its target is unknown.

The PCR had 60 Vbeta and 13 Jbeta primers. Using immunoSEQ multiplex PCR, the repertoire was profiled, and TCRdb retains in-frame clones only, with some absent. The table lists over 120,000 clones, around 80% of them singletons. Sequenced sample: PBMCs. The origin of this receptor is a man aged 45-65 years in good health and CMV-seronegative. The chain joins TRBV19 to TRBJ1-1; TRBD1 matches 8 bases. CDR3 in amino acids: CATSGGDLGNTEAFF. DNA of the CDR3: TGTGCCACCTCAGGGGGCGATCTGGGGAACACTGAAGCTTTCTTT.